This T cell receptor beta chain originates from a study of CD8 T cells in Susac syndrome. CDR3 length: 14 amino acids. Germline CDR1 reads SEHNR; CDR2 reads FQNEAQ (reference sequence). Trimming left V 0 bases short and J 5 bases short, with 8 bases between. The RNA, about 0.45 to 1 ug, was put through reverse transcription using random hexamers. TCRdb independently ran MiXCR on the immunoSEQ multiplex PCR reads; one entry per CDR3 protein. The data contain 77,000 or so distinct CDR3 sequences, about 92% of them singletons. The V gene is TRBV7-9, the J gene TRBJ1-5; tentatively, D is TRBD1 (5 bases). The sequence derives from a human donor with Susac syndrome. What was sequenced was CD4+ T cells from PBMCs. CDR3 protein: CASSLAGDYQPQHF. The DNA for the CDR3 is TGTGCCAGCAGCTTAGCAGGGGATTATCAGCCCCAGCATTTT.